This paragraph covers one T cell receptor (beta chain) sequence. Its antigen remains unidentified. This entry comes from a study of T cell responses to AZD1222 COVID-19 vaccine. Notes on the study in general: CD4 TCRs covered the whole spike, strongest at regions 160-218 and 743-854. Recipients of two AZD1222 doses showed rising Spike-specific TCR breadth and depth. Females made up more of the donors, who were largely white British, and clonal diversity may have come out too low.

Here immunoSEQ multiplex PCR was the method, and the copy in TCRdb shows in-frame clones only, minus some. This sample yields 140,000 to 150,000 clones, of which over 75% are seen a single time; around 8% belongs to the top ten. The V end lost 5 bases, the J end lost 4 bases, and 11 bases lay between the germline ends. The germline V gene has CDR1 SGHTA and CDR2 FQGNSA. The CDR3 sequence is 13 residues long. Sequencing was performed on peripheral blood, taken on day 0 of AZD1222 vaccination. The receptor was derived from an adult in good health. This chain links TRBV7-2 with TRBJ2-5; maybe TRBD1 (5 bases). The CDR3 region is CASSRQLPETQYF. CDR3 DNA: TGTGCCAGCAGCAGACAGTTACCAGAGACCCAGTACTTC.